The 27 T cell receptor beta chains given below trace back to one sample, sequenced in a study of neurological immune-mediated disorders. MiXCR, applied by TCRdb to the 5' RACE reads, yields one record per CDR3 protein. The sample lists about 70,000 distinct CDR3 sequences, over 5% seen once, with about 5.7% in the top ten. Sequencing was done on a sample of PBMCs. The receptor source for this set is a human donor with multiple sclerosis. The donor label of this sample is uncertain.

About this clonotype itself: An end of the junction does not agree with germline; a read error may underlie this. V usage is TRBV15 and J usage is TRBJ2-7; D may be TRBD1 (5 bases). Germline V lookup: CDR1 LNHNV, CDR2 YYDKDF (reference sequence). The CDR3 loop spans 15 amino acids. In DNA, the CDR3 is TGTGTCACCAGCAGGGATTTCGGCCCAGGGAACGATCAGTACTTC. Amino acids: CVTSRDFGPGNDQYF.

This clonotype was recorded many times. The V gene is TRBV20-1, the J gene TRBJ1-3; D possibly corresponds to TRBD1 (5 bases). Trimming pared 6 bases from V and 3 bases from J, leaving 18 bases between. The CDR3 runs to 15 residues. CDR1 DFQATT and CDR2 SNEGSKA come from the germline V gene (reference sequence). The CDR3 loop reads CSAPFFGGGGNTIYF. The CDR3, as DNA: TGCAGTGCCCCCTTTTTTGGGGGGGGTGGAAACACCATATATTTT.

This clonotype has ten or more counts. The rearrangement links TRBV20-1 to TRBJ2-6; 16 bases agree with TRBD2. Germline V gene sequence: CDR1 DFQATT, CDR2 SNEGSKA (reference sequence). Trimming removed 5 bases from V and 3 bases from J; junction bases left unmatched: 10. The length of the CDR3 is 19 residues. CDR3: CSASIPGLAGGNGANVLTF. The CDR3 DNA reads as TGCAGTGCTTCTATTCCGGGACTAGCGGGGGGGAATGGGGCCAACGTCCTGACTTTC.

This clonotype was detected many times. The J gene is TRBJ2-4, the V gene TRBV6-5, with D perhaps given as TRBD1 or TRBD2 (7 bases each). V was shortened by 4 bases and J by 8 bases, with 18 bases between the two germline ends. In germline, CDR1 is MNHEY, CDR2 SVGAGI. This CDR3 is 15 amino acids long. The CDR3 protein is CASSFLQGGQDIQYF. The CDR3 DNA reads TGTGCCAGCAGTTTCCTTCAGGGGGGGCAAGACATTCAGTACTTC.

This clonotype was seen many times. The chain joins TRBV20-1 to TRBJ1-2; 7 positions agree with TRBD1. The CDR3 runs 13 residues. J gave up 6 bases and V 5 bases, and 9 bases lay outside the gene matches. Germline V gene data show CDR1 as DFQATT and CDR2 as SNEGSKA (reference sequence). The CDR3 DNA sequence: TGCAGTGCTCGACAGGGTACCTTGGATGGCTACACCTTC. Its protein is CSARQGTLDGYTF.

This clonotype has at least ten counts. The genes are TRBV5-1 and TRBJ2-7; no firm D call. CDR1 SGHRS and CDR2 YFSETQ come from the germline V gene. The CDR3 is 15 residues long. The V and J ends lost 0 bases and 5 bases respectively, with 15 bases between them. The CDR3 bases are TGCGCCAGCAGCTTGGCCGTCTTCCCTTTGAACGAGCAGTACTTC. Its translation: CASSLAVFPLNEQYF.

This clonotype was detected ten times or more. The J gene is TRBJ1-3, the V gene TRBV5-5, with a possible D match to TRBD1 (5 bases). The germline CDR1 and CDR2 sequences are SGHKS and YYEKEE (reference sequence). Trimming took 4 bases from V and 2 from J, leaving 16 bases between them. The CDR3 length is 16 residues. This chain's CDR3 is CASSPYWGSTGNTIYF. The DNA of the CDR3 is TGTGCCAGCAGCCCCTACTGGGGGTCTACTGGAAACACCATATATTTT. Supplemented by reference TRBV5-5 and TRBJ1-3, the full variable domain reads DAGVTQSPTHLIKTRGQQVTLRCSPISGHKSVSWYQQVLGQGPQFIFQYYEKEERGRGNFPDRFSARQFPNYSSELNVNALLLGDSALYLCASSPYWGSTGNTIYFGEGSWLTVV.

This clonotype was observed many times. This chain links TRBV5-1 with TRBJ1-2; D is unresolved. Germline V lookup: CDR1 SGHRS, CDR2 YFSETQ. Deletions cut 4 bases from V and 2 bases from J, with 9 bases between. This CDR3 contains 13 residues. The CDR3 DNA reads TGCGCCAGCAGCCAAACGGACAACTATGGCTACACCTTC. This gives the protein CASSQTDNYGYTF. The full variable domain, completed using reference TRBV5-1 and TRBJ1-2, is KAGVTQTPRYLIKTRGQQVTLSCSPISGHRSVSWYQQTPGQGLQFLFEYFSETQRNKGNFPGRFSGRQFSNSRSEMNVSTLELGDSALYLCASSQTDNYGYTFGSGTRLTVV.

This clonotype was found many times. CDR3 coding DNA: TGCAGCGTTGCGGTGCCAGAGGCCGGGGAGCTGTTTTTT. It is translated as CSVAVPEAGELFF. The chain links TRBV29-1 to TRBJ2-2; no clear D gene. The CDR3 contains 13 residues. V lost 4 bases and J 6 bases, leaving 12 bases between the germline ends. Per germline, CDR1 SQVTM and CDR2 ANQGSEA.

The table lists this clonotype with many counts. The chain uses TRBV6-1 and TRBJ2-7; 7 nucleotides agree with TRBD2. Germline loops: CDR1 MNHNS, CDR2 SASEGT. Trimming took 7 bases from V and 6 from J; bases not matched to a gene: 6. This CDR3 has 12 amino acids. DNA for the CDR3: TGTGCCAGCAATCGGGGGGTGCGCGAGCAGTACTTC. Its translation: CASNRGVREQYF.

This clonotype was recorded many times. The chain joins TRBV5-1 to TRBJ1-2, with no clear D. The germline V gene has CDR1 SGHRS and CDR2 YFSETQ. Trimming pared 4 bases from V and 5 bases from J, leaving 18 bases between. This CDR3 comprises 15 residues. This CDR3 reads CASSREFSLPYGYTF. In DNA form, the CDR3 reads TGCGCCAGCAGCCGGGAGTTTTCCCTCCCTTATGGCTACACCTTC.

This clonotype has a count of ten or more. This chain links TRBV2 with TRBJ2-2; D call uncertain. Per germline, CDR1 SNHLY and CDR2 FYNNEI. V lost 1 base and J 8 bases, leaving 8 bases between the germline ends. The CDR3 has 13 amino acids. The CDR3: CASSEVVTGELFF. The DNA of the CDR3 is TGTGCCAGCAGTGAAGTTGTGACGGGGGAGCTGTTTTTT.

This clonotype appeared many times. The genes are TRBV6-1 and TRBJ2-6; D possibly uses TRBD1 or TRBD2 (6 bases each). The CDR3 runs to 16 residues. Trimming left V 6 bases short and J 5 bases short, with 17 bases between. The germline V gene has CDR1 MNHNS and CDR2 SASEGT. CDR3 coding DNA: TGTGCCAGCAGAGAAAGCGAGGGGGGTTGGGCCAACGTCCTGACTTTC. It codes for CASRESEGGWANVLTF.

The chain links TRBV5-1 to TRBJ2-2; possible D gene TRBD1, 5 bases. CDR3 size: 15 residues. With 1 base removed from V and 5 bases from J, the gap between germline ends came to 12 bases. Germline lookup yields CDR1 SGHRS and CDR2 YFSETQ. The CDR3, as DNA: TGCGCCAGCAGCTTGTGGGGCATACGGACCGGGGAGCTGTTTTTT. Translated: CASSLWGIRTGELFF.

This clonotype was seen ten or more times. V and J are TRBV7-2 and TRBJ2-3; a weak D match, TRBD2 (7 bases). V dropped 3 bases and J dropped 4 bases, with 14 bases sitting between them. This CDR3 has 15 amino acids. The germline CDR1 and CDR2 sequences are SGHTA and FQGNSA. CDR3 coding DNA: TGTGCCAGCAGCTTCGGGGGGCTGAGCGCAGATACGCAGTATTTT. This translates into CASSFGGLSADTQYF.

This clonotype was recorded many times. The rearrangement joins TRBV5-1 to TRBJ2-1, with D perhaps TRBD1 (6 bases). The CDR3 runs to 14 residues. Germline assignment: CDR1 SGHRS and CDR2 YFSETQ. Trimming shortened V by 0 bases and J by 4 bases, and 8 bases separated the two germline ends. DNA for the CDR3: TGCGCCAGCAGCTTGGGACAGGAGTACAATGAGCAGTTCTTC. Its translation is CASSLGQEYNEQFF.

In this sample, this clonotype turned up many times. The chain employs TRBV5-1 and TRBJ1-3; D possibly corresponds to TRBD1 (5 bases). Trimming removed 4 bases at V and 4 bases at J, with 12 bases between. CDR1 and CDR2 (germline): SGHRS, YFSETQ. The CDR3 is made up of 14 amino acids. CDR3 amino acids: CASSTGGPGNTIYF. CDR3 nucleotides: TGCGCCAGCAGCACGGGGGGACCCGGAAACACCATATATTTT.

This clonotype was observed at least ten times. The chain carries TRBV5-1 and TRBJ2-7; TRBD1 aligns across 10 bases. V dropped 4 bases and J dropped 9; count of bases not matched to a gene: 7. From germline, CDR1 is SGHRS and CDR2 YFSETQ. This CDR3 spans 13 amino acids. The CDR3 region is CASSRGTGEGQYF. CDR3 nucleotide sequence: TGCGCCAGCAGCCGCGGGACAGGGGAAGGGCAGTACTTC.

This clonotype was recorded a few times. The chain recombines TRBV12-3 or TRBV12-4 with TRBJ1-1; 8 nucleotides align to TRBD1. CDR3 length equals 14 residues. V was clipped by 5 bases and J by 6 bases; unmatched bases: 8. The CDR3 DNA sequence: TGTGCCAGCAGTACGAATCAGGGGGCGCCTGAAGCTTTCTTT. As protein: CASSTNQGAPEAFF.

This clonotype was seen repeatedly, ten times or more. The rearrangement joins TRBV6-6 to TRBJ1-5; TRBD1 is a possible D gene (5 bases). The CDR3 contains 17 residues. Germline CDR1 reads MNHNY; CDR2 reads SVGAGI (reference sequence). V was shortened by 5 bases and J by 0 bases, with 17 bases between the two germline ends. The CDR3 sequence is CASSRGLEVFSNQPQHF. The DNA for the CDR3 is TGTGCCAGCAGTCGGGGCCTAGAAGTCTTTAGCAATCAGCCCCAGCATTTT.

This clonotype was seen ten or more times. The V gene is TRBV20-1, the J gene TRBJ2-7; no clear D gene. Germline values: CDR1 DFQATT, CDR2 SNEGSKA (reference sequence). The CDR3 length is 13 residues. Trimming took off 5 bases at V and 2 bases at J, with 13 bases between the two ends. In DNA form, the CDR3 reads TGCAGTGCTGGGTATCTGGGTCCCTACGAGCAGTACTTC. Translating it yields CSAGYLGPYEQYF.

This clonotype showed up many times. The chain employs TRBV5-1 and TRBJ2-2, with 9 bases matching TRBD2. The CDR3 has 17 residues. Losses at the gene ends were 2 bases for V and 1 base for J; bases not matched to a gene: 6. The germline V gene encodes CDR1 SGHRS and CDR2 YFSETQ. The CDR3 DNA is TGCGCCAGCAGCTTTGCTGGGACTAGCAGGAACACCGGGGAGCTGTTTTTT. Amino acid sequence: CASSFAGTSRNTGELFF.

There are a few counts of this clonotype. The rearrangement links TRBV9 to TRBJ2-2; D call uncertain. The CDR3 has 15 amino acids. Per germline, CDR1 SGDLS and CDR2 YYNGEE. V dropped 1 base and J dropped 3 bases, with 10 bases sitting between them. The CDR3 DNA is TGTGCCAGCAGCGTACGGCCCGGGTACACCGGGGAGCTGTTTTTT. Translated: CASSVRPGYTGELFF.

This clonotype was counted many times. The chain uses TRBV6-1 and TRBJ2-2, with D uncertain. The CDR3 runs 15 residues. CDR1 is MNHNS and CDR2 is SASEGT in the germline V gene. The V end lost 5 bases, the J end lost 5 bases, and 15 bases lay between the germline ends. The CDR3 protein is CASSPPTPATGELFF. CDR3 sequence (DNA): TGTGCCAGCAGTCCCCCTACCCCAGCTACCGGGGAGCTGTTTTTT.

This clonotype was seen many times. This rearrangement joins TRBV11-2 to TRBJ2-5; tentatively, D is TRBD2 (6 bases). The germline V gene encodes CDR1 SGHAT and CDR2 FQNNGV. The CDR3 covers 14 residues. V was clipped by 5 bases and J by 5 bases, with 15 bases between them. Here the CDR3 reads CASSPNSGGETQYF. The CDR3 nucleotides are TGTGCCAGCAGCCCTAATAGCGGTGGGGAGACCCAGTACTTC.

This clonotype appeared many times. DNA for the CDR3: TGCAGTGCTAGAGAGGGGAGTCCCTACAATGAGCAGTTCTTC. It yields the protein CSAREGSPYNEQFF. V is TRBV20-1 and J is TRBJ2-1; tentatively, D is TRBD2 (5 bases). Germline CDR1 reads DFQATT; CDR2 reads SNEGSKA (reference sequence). This CDR3 spans 14 amino acids. Deletions cut 0 bases from V and 2 bases from J, with 8 bases between.

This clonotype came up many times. This CDR3 is CASSLLVPVGNQPQHF. The CDR3 DNA is TGCGCCAGCAGCTTGCTAGTCCCGGTGGGCAATCAGCCCCAGCATTTT. This sequence joins TRBV5-1 and TRBJ1-5; D gene uncertain. Trimming cost V 1 base and J 2 bases, with 13 bases left between them. CDR1 and CDR2 from the germline V gene are SGHRS and YFSETQ. This CDR3 is built from 16 residues.